Presented here are 22 T cell receptor beta chains from one specimen sequenced in a study of regulatory T cells in long-lasting Graves disease. With iRepertoire HTBI primers and Arm-PCR of CDR3 regions, TCR beta libraries were built. TCRdb independently ran MiXCR on the multiplex PCR reads; one entry per CDR3 protein. In the table there are almost 350,000 distinct CDR3 sequences, around a fifth of which are singletons. Time point described: persistent/refractory GD, antithyroid drugs over 5 years with positive TRAb. RNA extracted from PBMCs served as the sequencing template. The material sequenced was peripheral blood mononuclear cells (PBMCs), taken when the disease was refractory, from a patient treated with antithyroid drugs. These receptors were obtained from a female donor with Graves disease.

In this sample, this clonotype turned up a few times. This chain uses TRBV6-1 with TRBJ2-3, with 11 bases fitting TRBD2. This CDR3 has 16 residues. CDR1 is MNHNS, CDR2 SASEGT, per germline. J was trimmed by 2 bases and V by 5 bases; bases with no gene match: 6. CDR3 residues: CASSKLAGGITDTQYF. The CDR3 DNA sequence: TGTGCCAGCAGTAAATTAGCGGGGGGGATCACAGATACGCAGTATTTT.

This clonotype was detected ten times or more. The gene calls are TRBV11-1 and TRBJ2-7; D gene unclear. Looked up from germline, CDR1 is SGHAT and CDR2 is FQDESV (reference sequence). The CDR3 covers 15 residues. V lost 1 base and J 0 bases, leaving 10 bases between the germline ends. CDR3 sequence reads: CASSLGVGTSYEQYF. The DNA of the CDR3 is TGTGCCAGCAGCTTAGGAGTTGGCACCTCCTACGAGCAGTACTTC. Combining the CDR3 with reference TRBV11-1 and TRBJ2-7 gives the whole variable domain EAEVAQSPRYKITEKSQAVAFWCDPISGHATLYWYRQILGQGPELLVQFQDESVVDDSQLPKDRFSAERLKGVDSTLKIQPAELGDSAMYLCASSLGVGTSYEQYFGPGTRLTVT.

This clonotype was seen a few times. The J gene is TRBJ1-2, the V gene TRBV9; TRBD1 matches at 7 bases. The junction had 4 bases not matched to a gene; V was cut back by 1 base and J by 4 bases. This CDR3 has 14 residues. From germline, CDR1 is SGDLS and CDR2 YYNGEE. The CDR3 sequence: CASSVSDRAYGYTF. In DNA form, the CDR3 reads TGTGCCAGCAGCGTATCTGACAGGGCCTATGGCTACACCTTC.

The chain carries TRBV28 and TRBJ1-6; 7 nucleotides line up with TRBD1. After removal of 8 bases from V and 5 bases from J, the junction contained 6 bases not matched to a gene. The length of the CDR3 is 14 residues. Germline V gives CDR1 MDHEN, CDR2 SYDVKM. The CDR3 protein is CASLPGQHNSPLHF. CDR3 nucleotides: TGTGCCAGCCTCCCGGGACAGCATAATTCACCCCTCCACTTT.

This clonotype was detected ten times or more. V gene TRBV28 combines with J gene TRBJ2-7; D could derive from TRBD1 or TRBD2 (5 bases each). Between the trimmed V and J ends, which lost 7 bases and 2 bases, there was a span of 15 bases. The CDR3 length is 14 residues. In germline, CDR1 is MDHEN, CDR2 SYDVKM. In nucleotides, the CDR3 is TGTGCCAGCACCTTGGGACCTACGACCTACGAGCAGTACTTC. Translating it yields CASTLGPTTYEQYF. Drawing the rest from reference TRBV28 and TRBJ2-7, the complete variable domain is DVKVTQSSRYLVKRTGEKVFLECVQDMDHENMFWYRQDPGLGLRLIYFSYDVKMKEKGDIPEGYSVSREKKERFSLILESASTNQTSMYLCASTLGPTTYEQYFGPGTRLTVT.

The rearrangement links TRBV2 to TRBJ2-4; 7 positions agree with TRBD2. This CDR3 is built from 12 residues. CDR1 SNHLY and CDR2 FYNNEI come from the germline V gene. V trimming: 4 bases; J trimming: 12 bases; junction bases outside the gene matches: 6. CDR3 sequence: CASSGEGIPQYF. The CDR3, as DNA: TGTGCCAGCAGTGGGGAGGGTATTCCTCAGTACTTC.

CDR3 in DNA: TGTGCCAGCTCACCGGCAGATACGCAGTATTTT. This codes for CASSPADTQYF. The rearrangement joins TRBV18 to TRBJ2-3; no reliable D call. V was pared by 3 bases and J by 4 bases, with 2 bases between. This CDR3 comprises 11 residues. In germline, CDR1 is KGHSH, CDR2 LQKENI.

This sequence joins TRBV19 and TRBJ2-7; tentatively, D is TRBD1 or TRBD2 (6 bases each). The V gene lost 8 bases and the J gene lost 2 bases, with 13 bases spanning the gap. The germline V gene encodes CDR1 LNHDA and CDR2 SQIVND (reference sequence). The CDR3 contains 13 residues. The CDR3 sequence is CASEGGPPYEQYF. CDR3 DNA: TGTGCCAGTGAAGGGGGGCCACCCTACGAGCAGTACTTC.

This clonotype showed up many times. This chain connects TRBV30 to TRBJ1-5; perhaps TRBD1 as D (5 bases). The CDR3 has 15 amino acids. The V and J ends lost 0 bases and 6 bases respectively, with 15 bases between them. The V gene's germline CDR1 is GTSNPN and CDR2 SVGIG (reference sequence). CDR3 region: CAWSVAYQGLQPQHF. CDR3 sequence (DNA): TGTGCCTGGAGTGTGGCGTATCAGGGTCTTCAGCCCCAGCATTTT.

The chain links TRBV20-1 to TRBJ2-4; 11 bases are shared with TRBD2. The germline V gene encodes CDR1 DFQATT and CDR2 SNEGSKA (reference sequence). This CDR3 contains 17 residues. V shed 6 bases and J 0 bases; nucleotides not matched to a gene: 10. For the CDR3, the DNA is TGCAGTGCCCGAGCGGGTAGCGGGAGGGCAGCCAAAAACATTCAGTACTTC. Protein product: CSARAGSGRAAKNIQYF.

V gene TRBV29-1 combines with J gene TRBJ2-7; D uncertain. The CDR3 runs to 11 residues. The germline V and J ends were trimmed by 4 bases and 3 bases, with 7 bases remaining between them. CDR1 and CDR2 (germline): SQVTM, ANQGSEA. DNA of the CDR3: TGCAGCGTTGTTCTGATCTACGAGCAGTACTTC. This gives the protein CSVVLIYEQYF.

Remarks on this clonotype: A much larger clone lies one base from this, so it may be a read error. The chain links TRBV28 to TRBJ1-4; D call uncertain. Trimming cost V 6 bases and J 7 bases, with 15 bases left between them. Looked up from germline, CDR1 is MDHEN and CDR2 is SYDVKM. This CDR3 has 14 residues. The DNA of the CDR3 is TGTGCCAGCAGGGTCAGCGGCGGAGGTGAAAAACTGTTTTTT. Amino acids: CASRVSGGGEKLFF. The full variable domain, its missing parts supplied by reference TRBV28 and TRBJ1-4, is DVKVTQSSRYLVKRTGEKVFLECVQDMDHENMFWYRQDPGLGLRLIYFSYDVKMKEKGDIPEGYSVSREKKERFSLILESASTNQTSMYLCASRVSGGGEKLFFGSGTQLSVL.

The chain combines TRBV6-1 with TRBJ2-7, with 7 bases aligning to TRBD2. Looked up from germline, CDR1 is MNHNS and CDR2 is SASEGT. The ends lost 6 bases at V and 0 bases at J; junction bases unmatched: 8. This CDR3 region has 15 residues. Written as DNA, the CDR3 is TGTGCCAGCAGGGGAGGGAGCGGTGGCTCCTACGAGCAGTACTTC. This sequence encodes CASRGGSGGSYEQYF.

In this sample, this clonotype turned up many times. The chain is built from TRBV28 and TRBJ1-2; no definite D call. There are 16 residues in the CDR3. Per germline, CDR1 MDHEN and CDR2 SYDVKM. Trimming stripped 3 bases from V and 0 bases from J, with 14 bases between. CDR3 region: CASSFGGPATNYGYTF. In DNA, the CDR3 is TGTGCCAGCAGTTTCGGAGGCCCGGCCACTAACTATGGCTACACCTTC.

This clonotype was counted only a few times. Its ends do not fully match the called genes, so a read error is possible. The chain joins TRBV7-2 to TRBJ2-7; 7 bases match TRBD1. The CDR3 loop spans 16 amino acids. CDR1 and CDR2 (germline): SGHTA, FQGNSA. The CDR3 is CASSLVGTESSYVQYF. Here the CDR3 DNA reads TGTGCCAGCAGCTTAGTTGGGACAGAGAGCTCCTACGTGCAGTACTTC.

In its sample, this clonotype was seen many times. The chain has TRBV3-1 and TRBJ1-4; D not certain. This CDR3 is built from 14 residues. V lost 1 base and J lost 8, with 11 bases in between. Germline V CDR1 and CDR2: LGHDT, YNNKEL (reference sequence). This CDR3 reads CASSQGLGTEKLFF. CDR3 bases: TGTGCCAGCAGCCAAGGACTCGGTACCGAAAAACTGTTTTTT.

This clonotype was found a few times. The chain uses TRBV29-1 and TRBJ2-5; D ambiguous. Trimming cost V 3 bases and J 5 bases, with 7 bases left between them. This CDR3 comprises 11 residues. Germline-derived CDR1 and CDR2 are SQVTM and ANQGSEA. In DNA form, the CDR3 reads TGCAGCGTTGACTTTGGGGAGACCCAGTACTTC. It encodes CSVDFGETQYF. Together with reference TRBV29-1 and TRBJ2-5, the CDR3 gives the full variable domain: SAVISQKPSRDICQRGTSLTIQCQVDSQVTMMFWYRQQPGQSLTLIATANQGSEATYESGFVIDKFPISRPNLTFSTLTVSNMSPEDSSIYLCSVDFGETQYFGPGTRLLVL.

This chain connects TRBV7-8 to TRBJ2-7; TRBD1 agrees at 9 bases. CDR3 length: 14 amino acids. Germline V gives CDR1 SGHVS, CDR2 FQNEAQ. The V gene end was trimmed by 5 bases and the J gene end by 3 bases; junction bases not matched to a gene: 5. The CDR3 nucleotides are TGTGCCAGCAGCCAGACAGGGGGTGGCTACGAGCAGTACTTC. Protein: CASSQTGGGYEQYF. Drawing the rest from reference TRBV7-8 and TRBJ2-7, the complete variable domain is GAGVSQSPRYKVAKRGQDVALRCDPISGHVSLFWYQQALGQGPEFLTYFQNEAQLDKSGLPSDRFFAERPEGSVSTLKIQRTQQEDSAVYLCASSQTGGGYEQYFGPGTRLTVT.

Concerning this clonotype: One end of the junction fails to match germline, which may point to a read error. The V and J genes are TRBV5-1 and TRBJ2-7; 8 bases map to TRBD2. This CDR3 spans 16 amino acids. Germline lookup yields CDR1 SGHRS and CDR2 YFSETQ. The CDR3 bases are TGCGCCAGCGGCTTGGGGGCCACTAGCGGTTCCTACGAGCAGTACTTC. This encodes CASGLGATSGSYEQYF.

This clonotype has a count of ten or more. V and J are TRBV7-9 and TRBJ1-1; possible D gene TRBD1, 5 bases. CDR1 and CDR2 from the germline V gene are SEHNR and FQNEAQ (reference sequence). The V and J ends lost 7 bases and 3 bases respectively, with 21 bases between them. CDR3 length equals 16 residues. CDR3 loop: CASTRRSGRADTEAFF. Written as DNA, the CDR3 is TGTGCCAGCACCCGGCGGTCGGGGCGGGCGGACACTGAAGCTTTCTTT.

The table lists this clonotype with many counts. The CDR3 DNA reads as TGCAGTGCTAGAGACTTAGGGCTTAGCAATCAGCCCCAGCATTTT. Translation gives CSARDLGLSNQPQHF. The chain joins TRBV20-1 to TRBJ1-5, with unresolved D. The CDR3 loop spans 15 amino acids. The V gene lost 0 bases and the J gene lost 0 bases, with 9 bases spanning the gap. CDR1 DFQATT and CDR2 SNEGSKA come from the germline V gene (reference sequence).

The sample holds many counts of this clonotype. The rearrangement links TRBV13 to TRBJ2-7, with TRBD1 identical over 7 bases. The V gene's germline CDR1 is PRHDT and CDR2 FYEKMQ (reference sequence). This CDR3 has 15 amino acids. The junction had 10 bases not matched to a gene; V was cut back by 3 bases and J by 5 bases. Here the CDR3 DNA reads TGTGCCAGCAGCTTCGGGAAGGGGGCGCGTAACGAGCAGTACTTC. Translated: CASSFGKGARNEQYF.